Below are 12 T cell receptor beta chains sequenced from a single sample in a study of shared clonotypes between healthy human individuals. Sequencing was performed with immunoSEQ multiplex PCR; in TCRdb, only in-frame clones are kept and a portion is missing. The sample carries a few million clones, more than 80% recorded once. The specimen sequenced was naive CD4+ T cells sorted from blood. Subset reported: CD45RA+ positively selected. The receptors derive from a young man in good health.

Concerning this clone: Other DNA sequences within the sample encode an identical CDR3. The chain carries TRBV7-2 and TRBJ2-5, with a possible D match to TRBD1 (5 bases). The germline gives CDR1 SGHTA, CDR2 FQGNSA. The CDR3 length is 13 residues. The V and J ends lost 1 base and 5 bases respectively, with 8 bases between them. The CDR3 spells CASSLGTKETQYF. CDR3 bases: TGTGCCAGCAGCTTAGGGACAAAGGAGACCCAGTACTTC.

CDR3 protein: CASRPDGYEQYF. The CDR3 nucleotides read TGTGCCAGCAGGCCGGACGGCTACGAGCAGTACTTC. The chain carries TRBV5-8 and TRBJ2-7; D is uncertain. Per the germline V gene, CDR1 is SGHTS and CDR2 is YDEGEE. The length of the CDR3 is 12 residues. V was trimmed by 5 bases and J by 3 bases, leaving 9 bases between them.

This chain uses TRBV7-2 with TRBJ2-7, with TRBD2 as a possible D gene (6 bases). Germline lookup yields CDR1 SGHTA and CDR2 FQGNSA. Trimming took off 1 base at V and 3 bases at J, with 13 bases between the two ends. The length of the CDR3 is 15 residues. Written as DNA, the CDR3 is TGTGCCAGCAGCTTAGGTGTTAGCGGATACTACGAGCAGTACTTC. Its translation is CASSLGVSGYYEQYF.

This clone occurred once. Other DNA sequences within the sample encode an identical CDR3. This sequence joins TRBV7-2 and TRBJ1-3; D not resolved. The V end was cut by 3 bases, the J end by 0 bases, with 9 bases between. Germline V CDR1 and CDR2: SGHTA, FQGNSA. The CDR3 covers 15 residues. The CDR3 DNA sequence: TGTGCCAGCAGCTTGGACGGAGCCTCTGGAAACACCATATATTTT. Encoded protein: CASSLDGASGNTIYF.

This clone was seen more than once but under ten times. V is TRBV30 and J is TRBJ1-1; D gene uncertain. Germline CDR1 and CDR2: GTSNPN and SVGIG (reference sequence). This CDR3 region has 12 residues. Trimming removed 3 bases at V and 7 bases at J, with 12 bases between. The DNA for the CDR3 is TGTGCCTGGAGAGGTAGTGACAATGAAGCTTTCTTT. It encodes CAWRGSDNEAFF.

The chain carries TRBV30 and TRBJ1-5; perhaps TRBD1 as D (6 bases). Germline V lookup: CDR1 GTSNPN, CDR2 SVGIG (reference sequence). CDR3 length: 15 residues. The germline V and J ends were trimmed by 0 bases and 1 base, with 10 bases remaining between them. The CDR3 is CAWSVKGGSNQPQHF. As DNA, the CDR3 is TGTGCCTGGAGTGTAAAGGGGGGAAGCAATCAGCCCCAGCATTTT.

The chain joins TRBV11-2 to TRBJ2-5; tentative D call: TRBD2 (5 bases). This CDR3 is built from 14 residues. V was cut by 1 base and J by 4 bases, with 10 bases left in between. The germline CDR1 and CDR2 sequences are SGHAT and FQNNGV. The CDR3 sequence: CASSLGLARETQYF. CDR3 DNA sequence: TGTGCCAGCAGCTTAGGGCTAGCACGAGAGACCCAGTACTTC.

The J gene is TRBJ2-5, the V gene TRBV6-1, with a tentative D call TRBD1 (6 bases). The CDR3 covers 14 residues. V was cut by 9 bases and J by 2 bases, with 16 bases left in between. The V gene's germline CDR1 is MNHNS and CDR2 SASEGT. CDR3 nucleotide sequence: TGTGCCAGTGGGGAGACAGGACAGCAAGAGACCCAGTACTTC. Amino acid sequence: CASGETGQQETQYF.

The chain carries TRBV7-2 and TRBJ1-1; D is uncertain. Trimming left V 5 bases short and J 1 base short, with 14 bases between. CDR3 length: 15 amino acids. The germline V gene encodes CDR1 SGHTA and CDR2 FQGNSA. DNA of the CDR3: TGTGCCAGCAGCCCGATGAGCCTGGGGAACACTGAAGCTTTCTTT. Protein sequence: CASSPMSLGNTEAFF.

This rearrangement joins TRBV7-9 to TRBJ2-5; 7 bases line up with TRBD2. Germline trimming cut 1 base from V and 12 bases from J; bases unmatched to any gene: 5. The germline CDR1 and CDR2 sequences are SEHNR and FQNEAQ (reference sequence). This CDR3 has 12 residues. CDR3 sequence: CASSLVEGGEYF. The CDR3 DNA reads TGTGCCAGCAGCTTAGTCGAGGGAGGGGAGTACTTC.

This clone came up once. This chain links TRBV10-3 with TRBJ1-2; TRBD1 matches 9 bases. In germline, CDR1 is ENHRY, CDR2 SYGVKD. V lost 10 bases to trimming and J lost 6 bases; unmatched junction nucleotides: 15. CDR3 length equals 15 residues. CDR3 residues: CATRPGTGYTDGYTF. DNA for the CDR3: TGTGCCACCCGACCCGGGACAGGGTATACGGATGGCTACACCTTC.

The chain has TRBV7-2 and TRBJ2-7, with 13 bases identical to TRBD2. V shed 0 bases, J shed 6 bases, and the junction held 2 bases outside the gene matches. Germline CDR1 SGHTA, CDR2 FQGNSA. This CDR3 has 15 amino acids. The CDR3 coding sequence is TGTGCCAGCAGCTTAGCCCGGACTAGCGGGAGCGAGCAGTACTTC. Its protein product is CASSLARTSGSEQYF.